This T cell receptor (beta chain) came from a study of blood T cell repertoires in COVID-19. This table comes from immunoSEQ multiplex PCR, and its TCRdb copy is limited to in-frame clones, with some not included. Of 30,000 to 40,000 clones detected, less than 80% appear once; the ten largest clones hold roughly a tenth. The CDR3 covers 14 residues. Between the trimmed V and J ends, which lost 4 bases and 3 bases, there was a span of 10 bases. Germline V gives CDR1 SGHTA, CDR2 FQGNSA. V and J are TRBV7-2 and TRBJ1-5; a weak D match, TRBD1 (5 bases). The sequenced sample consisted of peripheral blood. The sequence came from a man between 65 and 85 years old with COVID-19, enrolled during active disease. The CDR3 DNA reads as TGTGCCAGCAGCTCAGGCAGGGTCAATCAGCCCCAGCATTTT. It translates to CASSSGRVNQPQHF.